The 18 T cell receptor beta chains in this list originate from one sample, sequenced in a study of blood T cell repertoires in COVID-19. Produced via immunoSEQ multiplex PCR; TCRdb's table is partial and in-frame only. In the table there are roughly 68,000 clones, 76% of which are singletons. Sequenced sample: peripheral blood. The receptor source for this set is a man in his sixties with COVID-19, enrolled during active disease.

This rearrangement joins TRBV18 to TRBJ1-1, with a tentative D call TRBD1 (5 bases). V was trimmed by 3 bases and J by 2 bases, leaving 13 bases between them. The germline V gene encodes CDR1 KGHSH and CDR2 LQKENI. This CDR3 has 15 residues. The CDR3: CASSPTAALNTEAFF. CDR3 nucleotides: TGTGCCAGCTCACCGACAGCCGCCCTTAACACTGAAGCTTTCTTT.

This clone was recorded a few times. V is TRBV12-3 or TRBV12-4 and J is TRBJ2-2, with a possible D match to TRBD1 (5 bases). The CDR3 sequence is 13 residues long. Trimming shortened V by 3 bases and J by 6 bases, and 8 bases separated the two germline ends. This chain's CDR3 is CASSLAGPGELFF. The CDR3 DNA follows: TGTGCCAGCAGTTTGGCAGGGCCCGGGGAGCTGTTTTTT.

This sequence joins TRBV9 and TRBJ1-6; unclear D gene. V lost 2 bases and J lost 8, with 11 bases in between. The germline V gene encodes CDR1 SGDLS and CDR2 YYNGEE. The length of the CDR3 is 14 residues. For the CDR3, the DNA is TGTGCCAGCAGCGTGTGGGAGAAGGATTCACCCCTCCACTTT. It is translated as CASSVWEKDSPLHF.

J is TRBJ2-5 and V is TRBV5-1; tentative D call: TRBD2 (5 bases). Germline V CDR1 and CDR2: SGHRS, YFSETQ. This CDR3 spans 12 amino acids. V dropped 7 bases and J dropped 4 bases, with 11 bases sitting between them. The CDR3 sequence is CASQDWGETQYF. The CDR3 region has the DNA TGCGCCAGCCAGGACTGGGGAGAGACCCAGTACTTC. The variable domain in full, with the rest retrieved from reference TRBV5-1 and TRBJ2-5, is KAGVTQTPRYLIKTRGQQVTLSCSPISGHRSVSWYQQTPGQGLQFLFEYFSETQRNKGNFPGRFSGRQFSNSRSEMNVSTLELGDSALYLCASQDWGETQYFGPGTRLLVL.

The J gene is TRBJ2-3, the V gene TRBV18; perhaps TRBD2 as D (5 bases). CDR1 and CDR2 from the germline V gene are KGHSH and LQKENI. The CDR3 extends over 15 amino acids. The ends were cut back, 6 bases at V and 1 base at J, with 14 bases in the middle. The CDR3, as DNA: TGTGCCAGCTCCTCGGAGGTCCCTGGCACAGATACGCAGTATTTT. Protein: CASSSEVPGTDTQYF.

This clone was observed once. This chain joins TRBV24-1 and TRBJ1-1; D might be TRBD1 (6 bases). The CDR3 sequence is 13 residues long. V gave up 5 bases and J gave up 6 bases, with 12 bases separating them. Germline CDR1 KGHDR, CDR2 SFDVKD. The CDR3 DNA sequence: TGTGCCACCAGTGCGGGGGGCGGCGCTGAAGCTTTCTTT. Translation: CATSAGGGAEAFF.

V is TRBV11-3 and J is TRBJ1-2; D remains unclear. Looked up from germline, CDR1 is SGHNT and CDR2 is YENEEA. The CDR3 sequence is 13 residues long. Trimming left V 0 bases short and J 11 bases short, with 13 bases between. CDR3 sequence (DNA): TGTGCCAGCAGCTTAGATCTGGGCCCCGGATACACCTTC. Amino acid sequence: CASSLDLGPGYTF.

The chain carries TRBV3-1 (or the pseudogene TRBV3-2) and TRBJ2-7; no definite D call. V was cut by 4 bases and J by 7 bases, with 11 bases left in between. The CDR3 covers 12 residues. From germline, CDR1 is LGHDT and CDR2 YNNKEL (reference sequence). CDR3 nucleotides: TGTGCCAGCAGCCGGATAGCAAAGGAGCAGTACTTC. Translating it yields CASSRIAKEQYF.

In its sample, this clone was seen once. The V and J genes are TRBV7-2 and TRBJ2-5; D might be TRBD2 (6 bases). V was cut by 5 bases and J by 4 bases, with 11 bases left in between. CDR3 size: 13 residues. Germline assignment: CDR1 SGHTA and CDR2 FQGNSA. Written as DNA, the CDR3 is TGTGCCAGCAGCGCGGGATGGGGAGAGACCCAGTACTTC. It specifies CASSAGWGETQYF.

This chain uses TRBV5-1 with TRBJ2-7; 9 nucleotides align to TRBD2. J was trimmed by 0 bases and V by 0 bases; bases with no gene match: 4. The CDR3 runs 16 residues. Germline V gene sequence: CDR1 SGHRS, CDR2 YFSETQ. CDR3 sequence: CASSLGSGRTSYEQYF. The CDR3 nucleotides are TGCGCCAGCAGCTTGGGAAGCGGGAGGACCTCCTACGAGCAGTACTTC. The full variable domain, rest sourced from reference TRBV5-1 and TRBJ2-7, is KAGVTQTPRYLIKTRGQQVTLSCSPISGHRSVSWYQQTPGQGLQFLFEYFSETQRNKGNFPGRFSGRQFSNSRSEMNVSTLELGDSALYLCASSLGSGRTSYEQYFGPGTRLTVT.

The chain uses TRBV5-1 and TRBJ2-7, with 9 bases identical to TRBD2. Trimming at V came to 3 bases and at J to 5 bases, leaving 9 bases not matched to a gene. The CDR3 runs 15 residues. Per the germline V gene, CDR1 is SGHRS and CDR2 is YFSETQ. The CDR3 loop reads CASSSGVAGADEQYF. CDR3 DNA: TGCGCCAGCAGCTCCGGGGTAGCGGGGGCTGACGAGCAGTACTTC.

This clone was observed a single time. V usage is TRBV5-1 and J usage is TRBJ2-1, with 7 bases identical to TRBD2. The V gene end was trimmed by 1 base and the J gene end by 4 bases; junction bases not matched to a gene: 5. CDR1 and CDR2 from the germline V gene are SGHRS and YFSETQ. CDR3 length: 15 residues. The CDR3 sequence is CASSLSGIGYNEQFF. CDR3 bases: TGCGCCAGCAGCTTGAGCGGGATAGGGTACAATGAGCAGTTCTTC.

The CDR3 nucleotides read TGTGCCTCCATTGGGACTGCAGGAAACACCATATATTTT. Translation: CASIGTAGNTIYF. This rearrangement joins TRBV10-3 to TRBJ1-3, with D possibly being TRBD1 (5 bases). Germline loops: CDR1 ENHRY, CDR2 SYGVKD. V was cut by 11 bases and J by 4 bases, with 15 bases left in between. The CDR3 extends over 13 amino acids.

J is TRBJ2-3 and V is TRBV2; 10 positions agree with TRBD2. CDR3 size: 16 residues. The ends lost 1 base at V and 6 bases at J; junction bases unmatched: 7. In germline, CDR1 is SNHLY, CDR2 FYNNEI. The CDR3 spells CASSEVPSGGRDTQYF. The CDR3 nucleotides read TGTGCCAGCAGTGAAGTTCCTAGCGGGGGCCGGGATACGCAGTATTTT.

This clone was counted only a few times. The V and J genes are TRBV28 and TRBJ2-7, with D maybe TRBD1 (6 bases). The V gene lost 2 bases and the J gene lost 7 bases, with 6 bases spanning the gap. The CDR3 spans 11 residues. The germline V gene has CDR1 MDHEN and CDR2 SYDVKM. The CDR3 protein is CASSLGTEQYF. In DNA form, the CDR3 reads TGTGCCAGCAGTTTAGGGACAGAGCAGTACTTC.

This chain links TRBV10-2 with TRBJ2-2, with 11 bases identical to TRBD1. Trimming cost V 5 bases and J 6 bases; bases outside gene matches: 2. Looked up from germline, CDR1 is WSHSY and CDR2 is SAAADI. The CDR3 is 14 residues long. The CDR3 sequence is CASSRGQGAGELFF. CDR3 coding DNA: TGCGCCAGCAGTCGGGGACAGGGGGCCGGGGAGCTGTTTTTT.

The CDR3 coding sequence is TGTGCCAGCAGCCTCTGGGACAGATTAGGAGAAAAACTGTTTTTT. The encoded protein is CASSLWDRLGEKLFF. The chain couples TRBV4-2 to TRBJ1-4; 7 nucleotides agree with TRBD1. The germline CDR1 and CDR2 sequences are LGHNA and YNFKEQ. This CDR3 spans 15 amino acids. Unmatched junction bases numbered 10, after V lost 4 bases and J lost 8 bases.

This CDR3 is CASSQAGAEQYF. In nucleotides, the CDR3 is TGTGCCAGCAGCCAGGCGGGAGCCGAGCAGTACTTC. V and J are TRBV14 and TRBJ2-7; TRBD2 matches at 7 bases. This CDR3 spans 12 amino acids. Germline values: CDR1 SGHDN, CDR2 FVKESK. V gave up 3 bases and J gave up 6 bases; unmatched junction bases: 2.